This passage covers 26 T cell receptor beta chains from one sample sequenced in a study of blood T cell repertoires in COVID-19. Sequencing was performed with immunoSEQ multiplex PCR; in TCRdb, only in-frame clones are kept and a portion is missing. In the table there are 60,000 to 70,000 clones, around 82% of which are singletons. Input material: peripheral blood. Source of these receptors: a man aged 55 to 69 with acute or convalescent COVID-19.

The chain links TRBV19 to TRBJ1-5; perhaps TRBD1 as D (6 bases). The V end lost 3 bases, the J end lost 7 bases, and 10 bases lay between the germline ends. The CDR3 has 13 residues. The V gene's germline CDR1 is LNHDA and CDR2 SQIVND (reference sequence). CDR3 amino acids: CASSIKTGQPQHF. The DNA of the CDR3 is TGTGCCAGTAGTATTAAGACAGGCCAGCCCCAGCATTTT.

This chain uses TRBV12-5 with TRBJ1-5; 8 bases are shared with TRBD1. There are 15 residues in the CDR3. CDR1 is LGHNT, CDR2 FRNRAP, per germline. V gave up 7 bases and J gave up 5 bases; unmatched junction bases: 10. In nucleotides, the CDR3 is TGTGCTAGTGCCCCTGAAACAGGGGGTTATCAGCCCCAGCATTTT. Translated, it gives CASAPETGGYQPQHF.

V gene TRBV24-1 combines with J gene TRBJ2-2; D not resolved. Germline CDR1 reads KGHDR; CDR2 reads SFDVKD. The CDR3 sequence is 14 residues long. The V gene lost 4 bases and the J gene lost 6 bases, with 11 bases spanning the gap. CDR3 sequence: CATSDPLEAGELFF. The CDR3 nucleotides are TGTGCCACCAGTGACCCCCTCGAGGCCGGGGAGCTGTTTTTT.

The chain has TRBV4-2 and TRBJ1-4, with 7 bases identical to TRBD1. V gave up 4 bases and J gave up 3 bases; unmatched junction bases: 5. The CDR3 extends over 15 amino acids. The germline V gene encodes CDR1 LGHNA and CDR2 YNFKEQ. CDR3 DNA sequence: TGTGCCAGCAGCCCTCAGACAGGGCCTAATGAAAAACTGTTTTTT. Amino acid sequence: CASSPQTGPNEKLFF.

This clone was counted only a few times. In DNA form, the CDR3 reads TGTGCCAGCAGCCCCAGGGGGCTTACGGCTTTCTTT. Translating gives CASSPRGLTAFF. The chain joins TRBV11-2 to TRBJ1-1, with 8 bases fitting TRBD1. The germline gives CDR1 SGHAT, CDR2 FQNNGV. The ends lost 5 bases at V and 11 bases at J; junction bases unmatched: 7. The CDR3 runs to 12 residues.

The chain combines TRBV9 with TRBJ1-3; 9 bases are shared with TRBD1. CDR3 length: 18 residues. Germline CDR1 is SGDLS and CDR2 is YYNGEE. Trimming took 0 bases from V and 3 from J; bases not matched to a gene: 10. CDR3 bases: TGTGCCAGCAGCGTAGACGGGGGGACAGGGTTTAGTGGAAACACCATATATTTT. Translation gives CASSVDGGTGFSGNTIYF.

The chain has TRBV5-1 and TRBJ2-2, with a possible D match to TRBD1 (6 bases). Germline V CDR1 and CDR2: SGHRS, YFSETQ. V was trimmed by 2 bases and J by 4 bases, leaving 15 bases between them. The CDR3 loop spans 16 amino acids. CDR3 bases: TGCGCCAGCAGCTTACAGGGTCTAGGGGGCACCGGGGAGCTGTTTTTT. It specifies CASSLQGLGGTGELFF.

The rearrangement joins TRBV4-1 to TRBJ1-1; D perhaps matches TRBD1 (6 bases). The germline V gene has CDR1 MGHRA and CDR2 YSYEKL. V shed 0 bases and J shed 1 base, with 12 bases lying between them. The CDR3 spans 16 residues. For the CDR3, the DNA is TGCGCCAGCAGCCAAGAGGGACATCCTTCGAACACTGAAGCTTTCTTT. Translation: CASSQEGHPSNTEAFF.

The chain recombines TRBV6-2 or TRBV6-3 with TRBJ2-1, with 7 bases identical to TRBD1. Germline V CDR1 and CDR2: MNHEY, SVGEGT. This CDR3 contains 15 residues. J lost 8 bases, V lost 6 bases, and 13 bases had no gene match. CDR3 sequence reads: CASSIGQEGSDEQFF. CDR3 DNA: TGTGCCAGCAGCATCGGACAGGAAGGCAGCGATGAGCAGTTCTTC.

The rearrangement links TRBV18 to TRBJ1-2; 7 nucleotides align to TRBD1. Germline assignment: CDR1 KGHSH and CDR2 LQKENI. CDR3 size: 14 residues. V lost 3 bases, J lost 7 bases, and 8 bases stayed unmatched. CDR3 in amino acids: CASSPSRQGPGYTF. The CDR3 region has the DNA TGTGCCAGCTCACCTAGCCGACAGGGACCTGGCTACACCTTC.

This chain uses TRBV19 with TRBJ1-3; D is ambiguous. Trimming took off 3 bases at V and 4 bases at J, with 4 bases between the two ends. The germline gives CDR1 LNHDA, CDR2 SQIVND (reference sequence). The CDR3 consists of 12 residues. DNA for the CDR3: TGTGCCAGTAGTATGGCCGGAAACACCATATATTTT. This gives the protein CASSMAGNTIYF.

The chain uses TRBV4-3 and TRBJ2-6; D unresolved. Per the germline V gene, CDR1 is LGHNA and CDR2 is YSLEER. The CDR3 runs to 13 residues. Trimming pared 0 bases from V and 7 bases from J, leaving 4 bases between. The CDR3 loop is CASSQDSANVLTF. CDR3 bases: TGCGCCAGCAGCCAAGATTCAGCCAACGTCCTGACTTTC.

This sequence joins TRBV11-3 and TRBJ2-2; D gene ambiguous. Germline lookup yields CDR1 SGHNT and CDR2 YENEEA. The V and J ends lost 0 bases and 4 bases respectively, with 6 bases between them. The CDR3 is 14 residues long. DNA of the CDR3: TGTGCCAGCAGCTTAGATCCGGGCACCGGGGAGCTGTTTTTT. Translating it yields CASSLDPGTGELFF. Full variable domain (rest looked up from reference TRBV11-3 and TRBJ2-2): EAGVVQSPRYKIIEKKQPVAFWCNPISGHNTLYWYLQNLGQGPELLIRYENEEAVDDSQLPKDRFSAERLKGVDSTLKIQPAELGDSAVYLCASSLDPGTGELFFGEGSRLTVL.

This sequence joins TRBV6-5 and TRBJ2-7, with 11 bases that match TRBD1. In germline, CDR1 is MNHEY, CDR2 SVGAGI. With V trimmed by 6 bases and J by 3 bases, 7 bases remained unmatched. CDR3 length: 15 amino acids. The CDR3 nucleotides read TGTGCCAGCAGGGGGGAGGACAGGGGGCTCTACGAGCAGTACGTC. It is translated as CASRGEDRGLYEQYV.

V and J are TRBV11-2 and TRBJ1-1, with D possibly being TRBD1 (6 bases). The CDR3 has 16 residues. Germline values: CDR1 SGHAT, CDR2 FQNNGV. V lost 5 bases to trimming and J lost 1 base, with 17 bases between them. The CDR3 coding sequence is TGTGCCAGCAGCGCCCGGGACACCACCTGGAACACTGAAGCTTTCTTT. Translated: CASSARDTTWNTEAFF.

The CDR3 spells CASSVTPDREANYGYTF. The DNA of the CDR3 is TGCGCCAGCAGCGTTACACCCGACAGGGAAGCTAACTATGGCTACACCTTC. The V and J genes are TRBV5-1 and TRBJ1-2, with 7 nucleotides matching TRBD1. Looked up from germline, CDR1 is SGHRS and CDR2 is YFSETQ. Unmatched junction bases numbered 12, after V lost 4 bases and J lost 0 bases. The CDR3 covers 17 residues.

The chain joins TRBV7-2 to TRBJ1-2; the match to TRBD1 covers 12 bases. V trimming: 5 bases; J trimming: 4 bases; junction bases outside the gene matches: 5. This CDR3 has 15 amino acids. Per the germline V gene, CDR1 is SGHTA and CDR2 is FQGNSA. The CDR3 sequence: CASSQGTGGVYGYTF. CDR3 sequence (DNA): TGTGCCAGCAGCCAGGGGACAGGGGGCGTCTATGGCTACACCTTC.

This sequence joins TRBV5-1 and TRBJ2-3; D might be TRBD2 (5 bases). This CDR3 comprises 15 residues. Germline CDR1 reads SGHRS; CDR2 reads YFSETQ. Trimming cost V 5 bases and J 3 bases, with 16 bases left between them. The CDR3 nucleotides are TGCGCCAGCAGACCGGACGGGGAAAAGACAGATACGCAGTATTTT. Its translation is CASRPDGEKTDTQYF.

The V gene is TRBV6-5, the J gene TRBJ1-5, with D possibly matching TRBD1 (5 bases). The CDR3 totals 15 residues. Germline assignment: CDR1 MNHEY and CDR2 SVGAGI. Trimming pared 2 bases from V and 4 bases from J, leaving 12 bases between. CDR3 sequence (DNA): TGTGCCAGCAGTTACACCTCCGGGGGAAATCAGCCCCAGCATTTT. As protein: CASSYTSGGNQPQHF.

The chain couples TRBV19 to TRBJ2-5; TRBD1 matches 7 bases. The V segment lost 1 base and the J segment 2 bases; nucleotides outside the gene matches: 4. The CDR3 runs 15 residues. Germline CDR1 LNHDA, CDR2 SQIVND (reference sequence). CDR3 sequence reads: CASSIGGRGQETQYF. Here the CDR3 DNA reads TGTGCCAGTAGTATAGGTGGCAGGGGGCAAGAGACCCAGTACTTC.

This sequence joins TRBV5-4 and TRBJ1-1; D not certain. This CDR3 spans 14 amino acids. V was cut by 4 bases and J by 0 bases, with 10 bases left in between. Per germline, CDR1 SGHNT and CDR2 YYREEE (reference sequence). The CDR3 nucleotides are TGTGCCAGCAGCCAAGGAGGGTTGAACACTGAAGCTTTCTTT. Encoded protein: CASSQGGLNTEAFF. Filled out from reference TRBV5-4 and TRBJ1-1, the complete variable domain reads ETGVTQSPTHLIKTRGQQVTLRCSSQSGHNTVSWYQQALGQGPQFIFQYYREEENGRGNFPPRFSGLQFPNYSSELNVNALELDDSALYLCASSQGGLNTEAFFGQGTRLTVV.

The sample holds a few counts of this clone. The V and J genes are TRBV3-1 (or the pseudogene TRBV3-2) and TRBJ2-5, with 12 bases matching TRBD2. After removal of 2 bases from V and 4 bases from J, the junction contained 14 bases not matched to a gene. This CDR3 region has 19 residues. CDR1 and CDR2 from the germline V gene are LGHDT and YNNKEL (reference sequence). As DNA, the CDR3 is TGTGCCAGCAGCCAACCAAGCCCTAGCGGGGGGGCTTTGCGAGAGACCCAGTACTTC. It is translated as CASSQPSPSGGALRETQYF.

V usage is TRBV6-2 or TRBV6-3 and J usage is TRBJ1-5; possible D gene TRBD1, 5 bases. Germline CDR1 and CDR2: MNHEY and SVGEGT. The V end was cut by 0 bases, the J end by 7 bases, with 13 bases between. The CDR3 runs 15 residues. The CDR3 DNA is TGTGCCAGCAGTTACTCAAGGCAGGGTGGACAGCCCCAGCATTTT. Translation: CASSYSRQGGQPQHF.

The chain couples TRBV7-2 to TRBJ1-1; perhaps TRBD1 as D (6 bases). Per germline, CDR1 SGHTA and CDR2 FQGNSA. V was clipped by 4 bases and J by 4 bases, with 13 bases between them. The CDR3 extends over 14 amino acids. The CDR3 DNA follows: TGTGCCAGCAGCTGGGGCCAGGGGTTCACTGAAGCTTTCTTT. Translated: CASSWGQGFTEAFF.

V and J are TRBV6-5 and TRBJ1-2, with a possible D match to TRBD1 (5 bases). The CDR3 loop spans 13 amino acids. The V gene lost 6 bases and the J gene lost 7 bases, with 15 bases spanning the gap. CDR1 is MNHEY, CDR2 SVGAGI, per germline. CDR3 coding DNA: TGTGCCAGCAGGCTCCGGGGGGACGGTGGCTACACCTTC. Translating it yields CASRLRGDGGYTF.

The chain combines TRBV30 with TRBJ2-3; possible D gene TRBD1, 6 bases. V was trimmed by 2 bases and J by 0 bases, leaving 9 bases between them. CDR3 size: 14 residues. Germline V CDR1 and CDR2: GTSNPN, SVGIG (reference sequence). CDR3 nucleotide sequence: TGTGCCTGGAGTATAGGGGGAAGCACAGATACGCAGTATTTT. Amino acid sequence: CAWSIGGSTDTQYF.